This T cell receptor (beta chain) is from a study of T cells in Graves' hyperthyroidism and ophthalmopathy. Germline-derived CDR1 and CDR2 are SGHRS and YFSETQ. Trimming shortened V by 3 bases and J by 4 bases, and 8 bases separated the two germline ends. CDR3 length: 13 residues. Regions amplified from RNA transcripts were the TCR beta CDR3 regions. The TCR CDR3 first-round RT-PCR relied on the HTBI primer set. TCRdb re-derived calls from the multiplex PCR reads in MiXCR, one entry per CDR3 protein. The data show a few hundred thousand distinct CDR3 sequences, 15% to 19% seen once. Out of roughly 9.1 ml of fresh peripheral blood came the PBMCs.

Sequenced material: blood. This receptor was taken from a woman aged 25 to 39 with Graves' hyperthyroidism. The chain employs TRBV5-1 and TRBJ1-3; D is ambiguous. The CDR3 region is CASSWTQGNTIYF. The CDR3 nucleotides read TGCGCCAGCAGCTGGACGCAGGGAAACACCATATATTTT.